This TCR beta chain came from a study of radiation and T cells in renal cell carcinoma (dated by TCRdb to 2018 to 2020). With regard to the full study: In total, roughly 53 samples underwent TCR beta sequencing: around 25 tumors plus 27 peripheral blood samples. The final blood draw took place at 4 weeks after radiation, the same time as nephrectomy. Across all 50 or so samples, under 4,500,000 unique CDR3 nucleotide sequences, encoding 2,658,974 unique CDR3 amino acid sequences, were identified. The research as a whole found: The single-armed trial design could not address effects of radiation dose or scheduling on the TCR repertoire. Because no pretreatment tumor biopsies were available, whether clonotypes were present in the tumor at baseline could not be determined. In blood, the top tumor clonotypes increased from baseline to 2 weeks after radiation and then shrank by 4 weeks, which suggests a temporary expansion of tumor-resident clones. Tracking of blood repertoire dynamics stopped at about 27 days after treatment, with no follow-up past that point.

TCR beta libraries were generated from genomic DNA with the immunoSEQ kit, following the manufacturer's recommendations. Library preparation used a first multiplex PCR with proprietary primers, then a second PCR adding unique barcodes, with bead cleanups after each round. Each sample batch included a kit-provided positive control reaction and a negative control reaction. The final libraries were assessed on an Agilent 4200 TapeStation D1000 ScreenTape, pooled by volume, and quantified by qPCR. Sequencing ran on an Illumina NextSeq500 with a MidOutput 150-cycle cartridge, using 156 Read1 and 15 Index1 cycles with kit custom primers. The pooled library was loaded at around 1.1 pM, and about 21% PhiX control was spiked in. The source study handled its data this way. Vendor-processed data were analyzed in R, and a clonotype was defined as all T cells sharing the same CDR3 nucleotide sequence. For clone abundance analyses, frequencies were normalized to the 10,000 most abundant clones per sample. Public T cell clones, averaging fewer than five per sample, were removed before analysis. Tumor-enriched and baseline blood-enriched clonotypes were defined by at least a 32-fold difference in abundance between compartments. A beta-binomial differential abundance model was used to identify clonotypes that were expanded or contracted between blood time points. Similarity between tumor and blood repertoires was quantified using the Baroni-Urbani and Buser coefficient, and groups were compared with two-tailed Wilcoxon tests in R. TCRdb took this table from immuneACCESS and kept in-frame rearrangements with V and J called. Such tables lack part of the clones; where checked against another copy, unresolved V genes explain under half of the gap, and the rest is unexplained. V and J calls plus clone size are reproduced from that table; the DNA served to infer D and trimming. In all, the sample holds around 64,000 clones, and 65% to 80% of those were seen once. The ten largest clonotypes hold roughly 7.5% of the sample.

CDR1 and CDR2 were assigned from the germline V gene (reference sequence) as GTSNPN and SVGIG. Including cysteine and phenylalanine, the CDR3 has 13 amino acids. Only the CDR3 portion is preserved as DNA: 39 bases, with reading frame beginning at the first base. Trimming takes 4 bases off V and 1 base off J; junction bases not matched to a gene: 2. The time point label corresponds to: blood 4 weeks post-SBRT, at nephrectomy. The meaning of the sample's treatment or condition label: 15 Gy SBRT to primary tumor, nephrectomy 4 weeks later. The samples were obtained from a clinical trial, where primary renal cell carcinomas were treated with 15 Gy stereotactic body radiation therapy and then removed by nephrectomy 4 weeks afterward. To follow tumor-enriched clonotypes, serial peripheral blood was collected from radiation-treated patients at baseline and at 2 weeks and 4 weeks after SBRT. Every patient's renal cell carcinoma showed clear cell pathology. Genomic DNA for TCR sequencing was prepared using the QIAamp DNA Blood Mini Kit (Qiagen). The analyses included just those samples that passed every quality control check.

This clone was observed a few times. Its antigen has not been determined. Per-base qualities were not stored, and no clone one base away is much larger. This receptor was identified in a man aged 55 to 70 with renal cell carcinoma. Here the chain combines TRBV30 and TRBJ1-1; 8 of the junction bases match TRBD1. Specimen: blood, collected from a patient whose treatment included radiotherapy and nephrectomy. This receptor carries the CDR3 CAWTDRANTEAFF. The DNA sequence reads TGTGCCTGGACGGACAGGGCGAACACTGAAGCTTTCTTT.